These T cell receptor beta chains were read from a single sample in a study of T cell responses to AZD1222 COVID-19 vaccine. Libraries were prepared by immunoSEQ multiplex PCR; TCRdb keeps only in-frame clonotypes and omits some of them. The profile shows about 140,000 clones, more than 90% of them singletons. The sequencing used peripheral blood, collected on day 0 of AZD1222 vaccination. These receptors all come from an adult in good health. The CDR3 runs from the conserved cysteine through the conserved F or W. D genes are given only for firm matches. Not every row has a clone size; where given, it reads once, few, many or a size class.

d_call: TRBD1; j_call: TRBJ1-6; v_call: TRBV6-5; clone_size: NA; cdr3_aa: CASSYSLGQNSPLHF; cdr3_nt: TGTGCCAGCAGTTACTCCCTGGGACAGAATTCACCCCTCCACTTT
d_call: NA; j_call: TRBJ2-3; v_call: TRBV29-1; clone_size: NA; cdr3_aa: CSTLADTQYF; cdr3_nt: TGCAGCACCCTAGCAGATACGCAGTATTTT
d_call: NA; j_call: TRBJ1-1; v_call: TRBV19; clone_size: NA; cdr3_aa: CASRSDWGWNTEAFF; cdr3_nt: TGTGCCAGTAGGTCCGACTGGGGATGGAACACTGAAGCTTTCTTT
d_call: TRBD2; j_call: TRBJ2-3; v_call: TRBV3-1/TRBV3-2; clone_size: NA; cdr3_aa: CASSLRTSGSADTQYF; cdr3_nt: TGTGCCAGCAGCCTACGGACTAGCGGGAGTGCAGATACGCAGTATTTT
d_call: TRBD2; j_call: TRBJ2-6; v_call: TRBV4-1; clone_size: NA; cdr3_aa: CASSRTPGLAHSGANVLTF; cdr3_nt: TGCGCCAGCAGCCGAACCCCGGGACTAGCCCACTCTGGGGCCAACGTCCTGACTTTC
d_call: NA; j_call: TRBJ2-7; v_call: TRBV30; clone_size: NA; cdr3_aa: CAWNQAGIYEQYF; cdr3_nt: TGTGCCTGGAATCAAGCCGGAATATACGAGCAGTACTTC
d_call: NA; j_call: TRBJ1-5; v_call: TRBV6-5; clone_size: NA; cdr3_aa: CASSYSNQGNQPQHF; cdr3_nt: TGTGCCAGCAGTTACTCGAATCAGGGGAATCAGCCCCAGCATTTT
d_call: TRBD2; j_call: TRBJ2-3; v_call: TRBV7-3; clone_size: NA; cdr3_aa: CASSPNSGRAPDTQYF; cdr3_nt: TGTGCCAGCAGCCCGAATAGCGGGAGGGCCCCAGATACGCAGTATTTT
d_call: TRBD1; j_call: TRBJ1-2; v_call: TRBV4-1; clone_size: NA; cdr3_aa: CASQSGPGGGYTF; cdr3_nt: TGCGCCAGTCAAAGCGGGCCAGGGGGCGGCTACACCTTC
d_call: NA; j_call: TRBJ2-3; v_call: TRBV5-1; clone_size: NA; cdr3_aa: CASRVSGTVPLDTQYF; cdr3_nt: TGCGCCAGCCGGGTAAGCGGGACAGTGCCCCTAGATACGCAGTATTTT
d_call: TRBD1; j_call: TRBJ2-1; v_call: TRBV12-5; clone_size: NA; cdr3_aa: CASGLVLAGGPNSYNEQFF; cdr3_nt: TGTGCTAGTGGTTTGGTACTGGCAGGGGGCCCCAACTCCTACAATGAGCAGTTCTTC
d_call: TRBD2; j_call: TRBJ2-7; v_call: TRBV19; clone_size: NA; cdr3_aa: CASSTSGGSYEQYF; cdr3_nt: TGTGCCAGTAGTACTAGCGGGGGCTCCTACGAGCAGTACTTC
d_call: NA; j_call: TRBJ1-5; v_call: TRBV5-1; clone_size: NA; cdr3_aa: CASSSEWGQPQHF; cdr3_nt: TGCGCCAGCAGCTCTGAATGGGGTCAGCCCCAGCATTTT
d_call: TRBD1; j_call: TRBJ1-6; v_call: TRBV15; clone_size: once; cdr3_aa: CATSRDRPETPPTGDFSPLHF; cdr3_nt: TGTGCCACCAGCAGAGATCGACCCGAAACCCCCCCGACAGGGGATTTTTCACCCCTCCACTTT
d_call: NA; j_call: TRBJ1-4; v_call: TRBV7-9; clone_size: NA; cdr3_aa: CASSLGLRGAEKLFF; cdr3_nt: TGTGCCAGCAGCTTGGGTCTGAGGGGTGCTGAAAAACTGTTTTTT